These T cell receptor beta chains were read from a single sample in a study of radiotherapy plus CTLA-4 blockade in lung cancer. Method: immunoSEQ multiplex PCR; TCRdb's copy keeps in-frame clones and lacks some. The table includes about 64,000 clones, approximately 70% detected once. This specimen was peripheral blood, taken from a patient treated with radiotherapy plus ipilimumab. The receptors stem from a human donor with non-small cell lung cancer whose response to radiotherapy plus ipilimumab could not be evaluated. CDR3s include the opening cysteine and the closing phenylalanine or tryptophan. Fields, in order: D gene, V gene, clone size, J gene, CDR3 DNA, CDR3 protein. D genes are given only for firm matches. Clone size appears in some rows only: once, few, many, or a class for an expanded clone.

D: TRBD1; V: TRBV14; size: few; J: TRBJ1-1; DNA: TGTGCCAGCAGCCAAGCCAGGGGGCTTGAAGCTTTCTTT; CDR3: CASSQARGLEAFF
D: TRBD1; V: TRBV10-3; size: few; J: TRBJ2-7; DNA: TGTGCCATCAGTGAATCACTGGGGACAGGGGACTCCTACGAGCAGTACTTC; CDR3: CAISESLGTGDSYEQYF
D: NA; V: TRBV7-9; size: NA; J: TRBJ2-3; DNA: TGTGCCAGCAGCCACGTCTGGAGGAGGGCAGATACGCAGTATTTT; CDR3: CASSHVWRRADTQYF
D: NA; V: TRBV27; size: NA; J: TRBJ2-7; DNA: TGTGCCAGCAGTCCTAGGACAGTAAACTACGAGCAGTACTTC; CDR3: CASSPRTVNYEQYF
D: NA; V: TRBV6-5; size: NA; J: TRBJ2-7; DNA: TGTGCCAGCAGTCTCACCGTACAAAGCTCCTACGAGCAGTACTTC; CDR3: CASSLTVQSSYEQYF
D: TRBD1; V: TRBV7-2; size: once; J: TRBJ2-1; DNA: TGTGCCAGCAGCTTCTCCGGGACAGACTACAATGAGCAGTTCTTC; CDR3: CASSFSGTDYNEQFF
D: TRBD1; V: TRBV6-1; size: once; J: TRBJ1-6; DNA: TGTGCCAGCAGTGAATGGAGGGGGACAGGAAAAAATTCACCCCTCCACTTT; CDR3: CASSEWRGTGKNSPLHF
D: TRBD1; V: TRBV27; size: once; J: TRBJ1-2; DNA: TGTGCCAGCAGGAAGGCAGGGGGCGGAGAGATTGGCTACACCTTC; CDR3: CASRKAGGGEIGYTF
D: NA; V: TRBV7-2; size: NA; J: TRBJ1-1; DNA: TGCGCCAGCAGCCAAGGGGCCAGGGTTGGCACTGAAGCTTTCTTT; CDR3: CASSQGARVGTEAFF
D: NA; V: TRBV28; size: NA; J: TRBJ1-1; DNA: TGTGCCAGCAGCTCCCTTTGGAGGATCCGGACTGAAGCTTTCTTT; CDR3: CASSSLWRIRTEAFF
D: NA; V: TRBV7-2; size: few; J: TRBJ2-1; DNA: TGTGCCAGCAGCGGAACTTCAGGGTCCTACAATGAGCAGTTCTTC; CDR3: CASSGTSGSYNEQFF
D: NA; V: TRBV27; size: once; J: TRBJ1-1; DNA: TGTGCCAGCAGTTTATCTTCGGGGAACACTGAAGCTTTCTTT; CDR3: CASSLSSGNTEAFF
D: TRBD1; V: TRBV5-1; size: NA; J: TRBJ1-3; DNA: TGCGCCAGCAGCTTGGGCGGACAGGGGTCTGGAAACACCATATATTTT; CDR3: CASSLGGQGSGNTIYF
D: NA; V: TRBV19; size: NA; J: TRBJ1-6; DNA: TGTGCCAGTAGTAAGCGGGGAAGCTCCTATAATTCACCCCTCCACTTT; CDR3: CASSKRGSSYNSPLHF
D: NA; V: TRBV4-3; size: NA; J: TRBJ2-6; DNA: TGCGCCAGCAGCCAAGATCAGGGGTATGGGGCCAACGTCCTGACTTTC; CDR3: CASSQDQGYGANVLTF
D: NA; V: TRBV10-3; size: many; J: TRBJ1-5; DNA: TGTGCCATCAGATCCGACGGAGGGGATCAGCCCCAGCATTTT; CDR3: CAIRSDGGDQPQHF
D: NA; V: TRBV30; size: NA; J: TRBJ1-6; DNA: TGTGCCTGGAGTGTCGGGAGCTCCTATAATTCACCCCTCCACTTT; CDR3: CAWSVGSSYNSPLHF
D: NA; V: TRBV27; size: NA; J: TRBJ2-2; DNA: TGTGCCAGCACTTTCCAGGGCGCAACCGGGGAGCTGTTTTTT; CDR3: CASTFQGATGELFF
D: TRBD1; V: TRBV7-9; size: NA; J: TRBJ1-1; DNA: TGTGCCAGCAGCCCCGGGGGGTTAACAGGGGGAGCTTTCTTT; CDR3: CASSPGGLTGGAFF
D: NA; V: TRBV5-4; size: NA; J: TRBJ1-2; DNA: TGTGCCAGCAGCTTCGAGGGAAACTATGGCTACACCTTC; CDR3: CASSFEGNYGYTF
D: NA; V: TRBV9; size: few; J: TRBJ1-6; DNA: TGTGCCAGCAGCGTAGGGGGCGAGCTTACCTATAATTCACCCCTCCACTTT; CDR3: CASSVGGELTYNSPLHF
D: NA; V: TRBV27; size: NA; J: TRBJ1-4; DNA: TGTGCCAGCAGTTACAAACGGGGTTCTAATGAAAAACTGTTTTTT; CDR3: CASSYKRGSNEKLFF
D: NA; V: TRBV27; size: NA; J: TRBJ1-5; DNA: TGTGCCAGCAGTTCCAGGACAGTTAGTAGCAATCAGCCCCAGCATTTT; CDR3: CASSSRTVSSNQPQHF
D: TRBD1; V: TRBV9; size: NA; J: TRBJ1-4; DNA: TGTGCCAGTTCGCCACAGGGGCCAGGGAGGACTAATGAAAAACTGTTTTTT; CDR3: CASSPQGPGRTNEKLFF
D: TRBD1; V: TRBV18; size: NA; J: TRBJ1-1; DNA: TGTGCCAGCTCACCAATTCGGACAGGGGGGAACACTGAAGCTTTCTTT; CDR3: CASSPIRTGGNTEAFF
D: NA; V: TRBV2; size: NA; J: TRBJ1-2; DNA: TGTGCCAGCATTGTAGGAAGCGATGGCTACACCTTC; CDR3: CASIVGSDGYTF
D: NA; V: TRBV7-9; size: NA; J: TRBJ2-5; DNA: TGTGCCAGCAGCCCAGGCGCTGGGGCACAAGAGACCCAGTACTTC; CDR3: CASSPGAGAQETQYF
D: TRBD2; V: TRBV9; size: NA; J: TRBJ2-7; DNA: TGTGCCAGCAGTCCCTCCGTCCAGCGGGGGGGCGAAGAGCAGTACTTC; CDR3: CASSPSVQRGGEEQYF
D: NA; V: TRBV10-1; size: NA; J: TRBJ2-1; DNA: TGCGCCAGCAGTGAGTCGGGCAGGGTGGAGTACAATGAGCAGTTCTTC; CDR3: CASSESGRVEYNEQFF
D: TRBD1; V: TRBV28; size: NA; J: TRBJ1-2; DNA: TGTGCCAGCAGTGAGAGTTCCGGACAGGTCTATGGCTACACCTTC; CDR3: CASSESSGQVYGYTF
D: TRBD1; V: TRBV28; size: NA; J: TRBJ1-1; DNA: TGTGCCAGCAGTTTAAGGACAGGGCCCGTTGAAGCTTTCTTT; CDR3: CASSLRTGPVEAFF
D: NA; V: TRBV15; size: NA; J: TRBJ2-2; DNA: TGTGCCACCAGCAGAGATAGTAGTAGGGGCACCGGGGAGCTGTTTTTT; CDR3: CATSRDSSRGTGELFF
D: TRBD1; V: TRBV5-6; size: NA; J: TRBJ2-7; DNA: TGTGCCAGCAGGGTACAGGGGAATCTATACGAGCAGTACTTC; CDR3: CASRVQGNLYEQYF
D: NA; V: TRBV9; size: NA; J: TRBJ2-3; DNA: TGTGCCAGCAGCTTGATAGCGGATTCTAGCACAGATACGCAGTATTTT; CDR3: CASSLIADSSTDTQYF
D: NA; V: TRBV5-4; size: NA; J: TRBJ1-5; DNA: TGTGCCAGCAGCTTGGGCGGAAGGAAAGGCAATCAGCCCCAGCATTTT; CDR3: CASSLGGRKGNQPQHF
D: NA; V: TRBV7-6; size: NA; J: TRBJ1-1; DNA: TGTGCCAGCAGCCCCGGGGTAGGGGGCACTGAAGCTTTCTTT; CDR3: CASSPGVGGTEAFF
D: NA; V: TRBV30; size: few; J: TRBJ1-5; DNA: TGTGCCTGGAGCCGGACCGCGGGGGGCAATCAGCCCCAGCATTTT; CDR3: CAWSRTAGGNQPQHF
D: NA; V: TRBV6-5; size: NA; J: TRBJ2-7; DNA: TGTGCCAGCAGTGCCCAGGGGAACGCGTACGAGCAGTACTTC; CDR3: CASSAQGNAYEQYF
D: NA; V: TRBV7-2; size: NA; J: TRBJ2-3; DNA: TGTGCCAGCAGCGCCCGGACAGTCACAGATACGCAGTATTTT; CDR3: CASSARTVTDTQYF
D: NA; V: TRBV23-1; size: NA; J: TRBJ2-1; DNA: TGCGCCAGCAGTCAAACCCTAGGTGAGCAGTTCTTC; CDR3: CASSQTLGEQFF
D: TRBD1; V: TRBV30; size: NA; J: TRBJ1-1; DNA: TGTGCCTGGATGGGACAGGGGCCTGAAGCTTTCTTT; CDR3: CAWMGQGPEAFF
D: TRBD1; V: TRBV10-3; size: NA; J: TRBJ2-3; DNA: TGTGCCATCAGTGACTCGACAGGGAAGATGGCAGATACGCAGTATTTT; CDR3: CAISDSTGKMADTQYF
D: TRBD2; V: TRBV29-1; size: NA; J: TRBJ2-7; DNA: TGCAGCGCCCTTGGTGGGGGGACTAGTTCCTACGAGCAGTACTTC; CDR3: CSALGGGTSSYEQYF
D: NA; V: TRBV5-1; size: once; J: TRBJ1-4; DNA: TGCGCCAGCAGCTTGTCGGGGGGTGAAAAACTGTTTTTT; CDR3: CASSLSGGEKLFF
D: NA; V: TRBV28; size: NA; J: TRBJ1-4; DNA: TGTGCCAGCAGTTCCTACAGGACAACTAATGAAAAACTGTTTTTT; CDR3: CASSSYRTTNEKLFF
D: NA; V: TRBV6-1; size: NA; J: TRBJ1-2; DNA: TGTGCCAGCAGCGTTCGGAGGTCCGCTAACTATGGCTACACCTTC; CDR3: CASSVRRSANYGYTF
D: TRBD2; V: TRBV7-9; size: NA; J: TRBJ2-7; DNA: TGTGCCACCACTAGCGGGAGGTGGTACGAGCAGTACTTC; CDR3: CATTSGRWYEQYF
D: NA; V: TRBV4-1; size: NA; J: TRBJ1-5; DNA: TGCGCCAGCAGCCAGACCCGCAGGGTTGATAGCAATCAGCCCCAGCATTTT; CDR3: CASSQTRRVDSNQPQHF
D: TRBD1; V: TRBV7-2; size: NA; J: TRBJ2-7; DNA: TGTGCCAGCAGCCGCGCGGGACAGGGATTCTCCTACGAGCAGTACTTC; CDR3: CASSRAGQGFSYEQYF
D: NA; V: TRBV10-3; size: NA; J: TRBJ1-2; DNA: TGTGCCATCAGTGAAGGGGGGGCTTTTGGCTACACCTTC; CDR3: CAISEGGAFGYTF
D: NA; V: TRBV19; size: NA; J: TRBJ1-1; DNA: TGTGCCAGTAGCGGACGGATGAGGGTCACTGAAGCTTTCTTT; CDR3: CASSGRMRVTEAFF
D: NA; V: TRBV6-6; size: NA; J: TRBJ2-2; DNA: TGTGCCAGCAAGGGGGGGGCTAATACCGGGGAGCTGTTTTTT; CDR3: CASKGGANTGELFF
D: TRBD2; V: TRBV7-6; size: NA; J: TRBJ2-1; DNA: TGTGCCAGCAGCCGACGGACTAGCGGTGGGTACAATGAGCAGTTCTTC; CDR3: CASSRRTSGGYNEQFF
D: TRBD2; V: TRBV4-2; size: NA; J: TRBJ2-7; DNA: TGTGCCAGCAGCCAACGTTGGAGCGGGGACGAGCAGTACTTC; CDR3: CASSQRWSGDEQYF
D: TRBD2; V: TRBV11-2; size: few; J: TRBJ2-5; DNA: TGTGCCAGCAGCTTGATGATAGCGGGGGAGAAAGAGACCCAGTACTTC; CDR3: CASSLMIAGEKETQYF